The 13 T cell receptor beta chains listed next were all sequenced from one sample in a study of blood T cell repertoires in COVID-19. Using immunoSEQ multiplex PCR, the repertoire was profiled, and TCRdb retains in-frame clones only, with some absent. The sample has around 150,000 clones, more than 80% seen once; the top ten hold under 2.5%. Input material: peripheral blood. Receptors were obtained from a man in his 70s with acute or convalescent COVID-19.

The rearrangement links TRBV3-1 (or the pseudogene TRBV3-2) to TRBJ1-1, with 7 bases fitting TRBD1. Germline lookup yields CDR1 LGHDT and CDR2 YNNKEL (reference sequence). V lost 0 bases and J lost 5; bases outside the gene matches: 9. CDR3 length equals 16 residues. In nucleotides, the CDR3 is TGTGCCAGCAGCCAAGATCCGGCAGGGGGTACGACTGAAGCTTTCTTT. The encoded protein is CASSQDPAGGTTEAFF.

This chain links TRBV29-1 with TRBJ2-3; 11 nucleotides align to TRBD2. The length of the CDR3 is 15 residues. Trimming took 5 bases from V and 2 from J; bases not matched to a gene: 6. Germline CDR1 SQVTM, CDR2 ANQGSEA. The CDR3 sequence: CSVTTSGSPTDTQYF. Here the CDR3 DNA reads TGCAGCGTTACCACTAGCGGGAGTCCCACAGATACGCAGTATTTT.

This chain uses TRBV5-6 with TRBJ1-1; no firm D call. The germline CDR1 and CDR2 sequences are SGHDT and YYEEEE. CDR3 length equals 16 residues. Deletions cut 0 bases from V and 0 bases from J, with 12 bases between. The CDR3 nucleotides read TGTGCCAGCAGCTTGGGTCCCGGCAGGATGAACACTGAAGCTTTCTTT. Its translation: CASSLGPGRMNTEAFF.

The CDR3 here is CASSNSGNTIYF. DNA of the CDR3: TGTGCCAGCAGTAACAGCGGAAACACCATATATTTT. The chain carries TRBV6-6 and TRBJ1-3; D remains unclear. The CDR3 is made up of 12 amino acids. CDR1 is MNHNY, CDR2 SVGAGI, per germline (reference sequence). V was cut by 5 bases and J by 4 bases, with 6 bases left in between.

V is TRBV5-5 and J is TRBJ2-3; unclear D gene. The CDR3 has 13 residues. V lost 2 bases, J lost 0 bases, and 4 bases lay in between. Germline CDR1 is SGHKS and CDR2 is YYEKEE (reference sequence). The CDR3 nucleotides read TGTGCCAGCAGCTTTGGCAGCACAGATACGCAGTATTTT. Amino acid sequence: CASSFGSTDTQYF.

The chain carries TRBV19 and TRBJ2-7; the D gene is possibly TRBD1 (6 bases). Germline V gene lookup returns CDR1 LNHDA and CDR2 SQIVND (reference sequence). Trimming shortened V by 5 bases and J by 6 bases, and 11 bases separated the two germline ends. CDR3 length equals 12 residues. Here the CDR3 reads CASSPLQGEQYF. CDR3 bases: TGTGCCAGTAGTCCGTTACAGGGCGAGCAGTACTTC.

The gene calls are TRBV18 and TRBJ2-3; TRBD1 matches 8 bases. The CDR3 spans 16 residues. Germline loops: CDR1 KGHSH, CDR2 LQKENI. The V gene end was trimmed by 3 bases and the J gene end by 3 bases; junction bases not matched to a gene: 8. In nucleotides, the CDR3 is TGTGCCAGCTCACCTCTCGGACAGGGTATAACAGATACGCAGTATTTT. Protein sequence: CASSPLGQGITDTQYF.

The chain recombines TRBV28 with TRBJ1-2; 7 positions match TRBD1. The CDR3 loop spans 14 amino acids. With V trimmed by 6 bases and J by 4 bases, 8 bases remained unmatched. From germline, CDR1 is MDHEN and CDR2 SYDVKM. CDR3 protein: CASRFVRDSYGYTF. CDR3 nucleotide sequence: TGTGCCAGCAGATTCGTGAGGGACAGCTATGGCTACACCTTC.

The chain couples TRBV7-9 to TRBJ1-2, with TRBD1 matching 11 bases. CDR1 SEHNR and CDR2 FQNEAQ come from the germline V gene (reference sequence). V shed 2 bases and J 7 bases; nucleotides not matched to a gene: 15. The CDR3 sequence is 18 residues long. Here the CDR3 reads CASSLFALGQGAVRGYTF. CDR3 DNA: TGTGCCAGCAGCTTATTTGCTCTAGGACAGGGGGCGGTTCGTGGCTACACCTTC. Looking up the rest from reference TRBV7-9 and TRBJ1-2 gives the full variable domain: DTGVSQNPRHKITKRGQNVTFRCDPISEHNRLYWYRQTLGQGPEFLTYFQNEAQLEKSRLLSDRFSAERPKGSFSTLEIQRTEQGDSAMYLCASSLFALGQGAVRGYTFGSGTRLTVV.

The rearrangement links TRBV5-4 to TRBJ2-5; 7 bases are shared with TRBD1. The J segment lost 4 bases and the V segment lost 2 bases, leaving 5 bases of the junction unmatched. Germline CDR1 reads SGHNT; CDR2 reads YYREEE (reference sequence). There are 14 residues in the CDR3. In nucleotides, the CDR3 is TGTGCCAGCAGCTTTAGGGGGCGGTTAGAGACCCAGTACTTC. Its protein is CASSFRGRLETQYF.

In DNA, the CDR3 is TGTGCCAGCAGCCTATTAATTACGGGACAGATCACCGGGGAGCTGTTTTTT. It translates to CASSLLITGQITGELFF. The rearrangement links TRBV7-9 to TRBJ2-2; 7 bases match TRBD1. Unmatched junction bases numbered 13, after V lost 5 bases and J lost 4 bases. CDR3 length: 17 residues. In germline, CDR1 is SEHNR, CDR2 FQNEAQ (reference sequence).

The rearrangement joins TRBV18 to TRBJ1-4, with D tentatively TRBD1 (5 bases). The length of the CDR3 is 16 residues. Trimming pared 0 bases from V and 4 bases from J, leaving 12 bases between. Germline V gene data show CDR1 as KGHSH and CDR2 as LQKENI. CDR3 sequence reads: CASSPPNQGFNEKLFF. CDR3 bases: TGTGCCAGCTCACCACCGAACCAGGGATTTAATGAAAAACTGTTTTTT. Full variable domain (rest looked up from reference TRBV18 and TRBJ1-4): NAGVMQNPRHLVRRRGQEARLRCSPMKGHSHVYWYRQLPEEGLKFMVYLQKENIIDESGMPKERFSAEFPKEGPSILRIQQVVRGDSAAYFCASSPPNQGFNEKLFFGSGTQLSVL.

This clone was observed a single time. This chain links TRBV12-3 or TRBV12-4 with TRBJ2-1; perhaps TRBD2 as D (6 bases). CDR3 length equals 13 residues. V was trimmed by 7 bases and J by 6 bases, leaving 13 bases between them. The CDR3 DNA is TGTGCCAGCACACGGGAGCCCCGCAATGAGCAGTTCTTC. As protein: CASTREPRNEQFF.